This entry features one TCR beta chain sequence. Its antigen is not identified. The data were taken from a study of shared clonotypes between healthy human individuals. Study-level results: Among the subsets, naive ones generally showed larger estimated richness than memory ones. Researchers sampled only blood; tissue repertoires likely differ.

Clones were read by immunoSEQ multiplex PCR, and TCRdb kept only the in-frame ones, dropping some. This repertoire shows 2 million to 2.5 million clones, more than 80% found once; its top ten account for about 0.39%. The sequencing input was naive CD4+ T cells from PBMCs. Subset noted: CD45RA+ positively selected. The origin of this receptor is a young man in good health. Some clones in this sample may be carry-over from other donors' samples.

The chain's CDR3 is CASSPVGRGYEQYF. The CDR3 DNA reads TGTGCCAGCTCACCAGTGGGCAGGGGCTACGAGCAGTACTTC. The chain uses TRBV18 and TRBJ2-7, with D tentatively TRBD1 (6 bases). Germline assignment: CDR1 KGHSH and CDR2 LQKENI. The CDR3 length is 14 residues. V was trimmed by 2 bases and J by 3 bases, leaving 11 bases between them. The full variable domain, with the rest looked up from reference TRBV18 and TRBJ2-7, is NAGVMQNPRHLVRRRGQEARLRCSPMKGHSHVYWYRQLPEEGLKFMVYLQKENIIDESGMPKERFSAEFPKEGPSILRIQQVVRGDSAAYFCASSPVGRGYEQYFGPGTRLTVT.